In its sample, the clone carrying this T cell receptor (beta chain) was seen many times. As yet, its antigen is unknown. RNA transcripts served as the template for amplifying TCR beta CDR3 regions. During a first-round RT-PCR of the TCR CDR3, the HTBI primer set was used. TCRdb ran MiXCR on the multiplex PCR reads and lists one entry per CDR3 protein. In the table there are 300,000 to 350,000 distinct CDR3 sequences, 15% to 20% of which are singletons. Germline V gene lookup returns CDR1 SGHAT and CDR2 FQNNGV. The CDR3 has 14 residues. Trimming pared 0 bases from V and 3 bases from J, leaving 8 bases between. The sample originates from a study of T cells in Graves' hyperthyroidism and ophthalmopathy. Recently diagnosed hyperthyroidism of less than 2 months' duration affected patients aged 18 to 65. Patients with uncontrolled infections, other autoimmune diseases, pregnancy or lactation were excluded.

General study findings and limits: Expanded thyroid clonotypes (above 0.001) were mostly also found in blood. Ophthalmopathy, which appeared later, was predicted by the model a median about 6.8 months before onset.

The chain recombines TRBV11-2 with TRBJ1-2; D is unresolved. The receptor comes from a woman aged 50 to 60 with Graves' hyperthyroidism. Source material: blood. The CDR3 region is CASSLDQGYYGYTF. CDR3 bases: TGTGCCAGCAGCTTAGATCAAGGGTACTATGGCTACACCTTC.